Listed here are 7 T cell receptor beta chains from one sample, sequenced in a study of OX40 agonist ivuxolimab in advanced cancers. Profiled with immunoSEQ multiplex PCR; TCRdb holds only in-frame clones, not every one. The data hold about 50,000 clones, with around 90% observed a single time. The material was CD4+ or CD8+ T cells sorted from blood, obtained in a trial of the OX40 agonist ivuxolimab. The source of these receptors is an adult with an advanced solid tumor such as melanoma, head and neck, liver or kidney cancer.

This clone was picked up one time. The chain joins TRBV5-1 to TRBJ1-2; 8 bases are a match to TRBD1. Germline assignment: CDR1 SGHRS and CDR2 YFSETQ. V lost 2 bases, J lost 7 bases, and 7 bases stayed unmatched. The CDR3 has 14 amino acids. CDR3 in amino acids: CASSFETGVFGYTF. The CDR3 DNA follows: TGCGCCAGCAGCTTCGAGACAGGGGTTTTTGGCTACACCTTC.

The chain couples TRBV29-1 to TRBJ2-1, with no clear D. Germline V gene data show CDR1 as SQVTM and CDR2 as ANQGSEA. The CDR3 length is 14 residues. The V end was cut by 6 bases, the J end by 0 bases, with 12 bases between. The CDR3 DNA reads TGCAGCGTCTTCGAAGACCCCTCCTACAATGAGCAGTTCTTC. The encoded protein is CSVFEDPSYNEQFF.

DNA of the CDR3: TGTGCCAGCAGCAAAGGAGGGGTTAGCACCGGGGAGCTGTTTTTT. It is translated as CASSKGGVSTGELFF. The rearrangement joins TRBV7-9 to TRBJ2-2; possible D gene TRBD2, 6 bases. Germline values: CDR1 SEHNR, CDR2 FQNEAQ (reference sequence). V was shortened by 5 bases and J by 4 bases, with 14 bases between the two germline ends. The CDR3 is 15 residues long.

This clone was seen only once. The V gene is TRBV5-4, the J gene TRBJ1-4, with a possible D match to TRBD1 (6 bases). The CDR3 consists of 13 residues. The germline gives CDR1 SGHNT, CDR2 YYREEE (reference sequence). V gave up 0 bases and J gave up 8 bases, with 8 bases separating them. The chain's CDR3 is CASSLAGQEKLFF. CDR3 DNA: TGTGCCAGCAGCTTGGCCGGACAGGAAAAACTGTTTTTT.

As for this clone: Other nucleotide sequences in the sample specify the same CDR3. The rearrangement uses TRBV6-5 and TRBJ2-7, with 9 bases aligning to TRBD1. The length of the CDR3 is 15 residues. Trimming cost V 6 bases and J 4 bases; bases outside gene matches: 10. Germline lookup yields CDR1 MNHEY and CDR2 SVGAGI. The CDR3 spells CASRRSGQGLYEQYF. The CDR3 DNA is TGTGCCAGCAGGCGATCGGGACAGGGATTATACGAGCAGTACTTC.

This chain links TRBV6-5 with TRBJ2-7; 7 nucleotides match TRBD2. The V gene end was trimmed by 2 bases and the J gene end by 2 bases; junction bases not matched to a gene: 6. The CDR3 is 15 amino acids. CDR1 is MNHEY, CDR2 SVGAGI, per germline. The CDR3, as DNA: TGTGCCAGCAGTTACGAGGCTAGCGGACCCTACGAGCAGTACTTC. Its protein product is CASSYEASGPYEQYF.

This clone appeared once. This chain links TRBV5-4 with TRBJ2-1; D is possibly TRBD1 (5 bases). CDR1 is SGHNT, CDR2 YYREEE, per germline (reference sequence). The CDR3 totals 13 residues. The germline V and J ends were trimmed by 1 base and 8 bases, with 10 bases remaining between them. The CDR3 here is CASSLLGQDEQFF. CDR3 bases: TGTGCCAGCAGCTTGTTGGGGCAGGATGAGCAGTTCTTC.